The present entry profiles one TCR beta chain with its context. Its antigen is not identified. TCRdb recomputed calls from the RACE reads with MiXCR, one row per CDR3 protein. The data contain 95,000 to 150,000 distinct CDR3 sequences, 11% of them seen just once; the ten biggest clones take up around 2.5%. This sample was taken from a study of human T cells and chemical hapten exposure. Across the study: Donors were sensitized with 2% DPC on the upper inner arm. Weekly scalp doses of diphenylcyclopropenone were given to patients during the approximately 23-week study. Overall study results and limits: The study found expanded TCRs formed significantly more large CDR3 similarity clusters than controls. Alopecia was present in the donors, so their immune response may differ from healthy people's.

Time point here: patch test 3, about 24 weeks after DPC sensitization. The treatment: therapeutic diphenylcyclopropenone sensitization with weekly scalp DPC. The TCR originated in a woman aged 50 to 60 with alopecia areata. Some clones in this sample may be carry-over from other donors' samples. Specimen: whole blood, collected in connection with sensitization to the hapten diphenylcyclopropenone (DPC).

CDR3 in amino acids: CASSLISTGELFF. The DNA of the CDR3 is TGTGCCAGCAGCTTAATTTCCACCGGGGAGCTGTTTTTT. The chain is built from TRBV7-9 and TRBJ2-2; unclear D gene. V lost 2 bases and J 4 bases, leaving 5 bases between the germline ends. Germline V gene sequence: CDR1 SEHNR, CDR2 FQNEAQ (reference sequence). The CDR3 covers 13 residues.